This entry is about one T cell receptor beta chain. These data belong to a study of blood T cell repertoires in COVID-19. Study-level information: The samples span acute and convalescent COVID-19 from the United States, Italy and Spain. The analysed material was cDNA or gDNA that came from T cells, B-cell-depleted T cells, or PBMCs.

This CDR3 has 14 residues. Trimming cost V 6 bases and J 2 bases, with 14 bases left between them. Per the germline V gene, CDR1 is SGHNT and CDR2 is YYREEE (reference sequence). Some clones are missing from TCRdb's copy, which holds only in-frame ones; the method was immunoSEQ multiplex PCR. Of approximately 300,000 clones in the sample, 90% were seen once. Participant ages covered about 18 to 90 years across 25 or so US areas. Sequenced input: PBMCs or T cells enriched from blood (not recorded which). This receptor was taken from a man in his sixties who had recovered from COVID-19. This chain connects TRBV5-4 to TRBJ1-2, with D perhaps matching TRBD1 (5 bases). The CDR3 sequence: CASNPRPGNYGYTF. In DNA form, the CDR3 reads TGTGCCAGCAACCCAAGACCAGGGAACTATGGCTACACCTTC.